This T cell receptor (beta chain) comes out of a study of T-cell memory formation after mild COVID-19. Germline V gene lookup returns CDR1 MNHNS and CDR2 SASEGT. The CDR3 covers 14 residues. Trimming at V came to 6 bases and at J to 6 bases, leaving 10 bases not matched to a gene. General study results and limits: Shrinking CD4+ clones resided mostly in CM and EM, and CD8+ ones in EMRA.

Using its own MiXCR run on the 5' RACE reads, TCRdb lists one record per CDR3 protein. The sample shows some 320,000 distinct CDR3 sequences, around 15% of them seen only once. A note on this clonotype: Its specificity is unknown.

The chain has TRBV6-1 and TRBJ1-1, with 7 positions matching TRBD1. Specimen: PBMCs or a T cell subset sorted from them (not recorded which). The receptor comes from a man between 18 and 29 years old who had mild COVID-19 (a few samples of this study predate the infection). Cell type and time point are not known. As DNA, the CDR3 is TGTGCCAGCAGCAGGACAGGCAACGGGGCTGAAGCTTTCTTT. Translated: CASSRTGNGAEAFF.